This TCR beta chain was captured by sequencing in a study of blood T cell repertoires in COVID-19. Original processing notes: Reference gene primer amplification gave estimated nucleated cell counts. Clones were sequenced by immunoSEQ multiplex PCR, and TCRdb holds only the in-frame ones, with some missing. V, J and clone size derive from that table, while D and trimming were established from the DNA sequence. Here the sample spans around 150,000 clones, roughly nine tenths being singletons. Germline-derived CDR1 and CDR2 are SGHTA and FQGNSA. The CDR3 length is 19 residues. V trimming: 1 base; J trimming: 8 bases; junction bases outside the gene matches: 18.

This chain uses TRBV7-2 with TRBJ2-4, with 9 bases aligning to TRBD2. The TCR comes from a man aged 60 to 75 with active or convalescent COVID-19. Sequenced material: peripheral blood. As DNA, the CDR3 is TGTGCCAGCAGCTTAGAGCCCGGCGCCGGGACTAGCTATCTGTACATTCAGTACTTC. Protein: CASSLEPGAGTSYLYIQYF.